This T cell receptor (beta chain) was obtained from a study of blood T cells in healthy people across ages. Extraction of total RNA produced a minimum of 5 micrograms from each sample. Combining a sample-barcoded 5' primer with a J-beta primer mix, a second PCR ran for about 7 to 11 cycles. Each cDNA molecule carried a tag from a template-switch adaptor that contained 12 random nucleotides. One entry per CDR3 protein results from TCRdb running MiXCR on the 5' RACE reads. The sample consists of 1.5 million to 2 million distinct CDR3 sequences, about two fifths of them appearing once. Whole-study findings and limits: A roughly linear fall in TCR beta diversity per million T cells was seen with increasing age.

The CDR3 runs to 14 residues. The ends were cut back, 7 bases at V and 2 bases at J, with 15 bases in the middle. Germline lookup yields CDR1 MNHEY and CDR2 SVGAGI. This clonotype was seen a handful of times. Antigen unknown. The sequence was obtained from a human donor in good health. The sample taken for sequencing was blood. The chain carries TRBV6-5 and TRBJ2-7; perhaps D is TRBD1 or TRBD2 (5 bases each). The CDR3 here is CASTRDGGTYEQYF. CDR3 sequence (DNA): TGTGCCAGCACCAGGGACGGTGGGACCTACGAGCAGTACTTC.